The clone carrying this T cell receptor beta chain was recorded at least ten times. Its matching antigen is unknown. The read gets to within 3 residues of the CDR3 end, and the germline J gene fills in the rest. With 4 bases clipped from V and 5 bases from J, the junction kept 9 bases outside the gene matches. The germline V gene encodes CDR1 SQVTM and CDR2 ANQGSEA. This CDR3 spans 15 amino acids. This record belongs to a study of T cell clonality in common variable immunodeficiency. Study-wide points: Compared with controls, CVID subjects had fewer shared TCRbeta clones. CVID subjects showed higher TCRbeta clonality than healthy controls. In common variable immunodeficiency, TCR beta chains reportedly carried fewer deletions and N-nucleotide insertions.

CVID and control samples used equivalent genomic DNA input. Here immunoSEQ multiplex PCR was the method, and the copy in TCRdb shows in-frame clones only, minus some. There are some 33,000 clones in the sample, none observed a single time. This chain connects TRBV29-1 to TRBJ2-2, with TRBD2 matching over 8 bases. Sequenced material: peripheral blood mononuclear cells. The clonotype originates from a person between 18 and 69 years old in good health. The CDR3 is CSVGTAGALTGELFF. The CDR3 DNA, read in part, is TGCAGCGTTGGTACAGCGGGGGCTCTGACCGGGGAG.